This T cell receptor beta chain was profiled in a study of T cell changes during pregnancy in multiple sclerosis. The data were produced by immunoSEQ multiplex PCR, yet TCRdb's version contains in-frame clones alone and is incomplete. The repertoire holds some 79,000 clones, around 90% seen once, with approximately 0.47% in the top ten. The germline V gene has CDR1 SNHLY and CDR2 FYNNEI. The CDR3 runs to 13 residues. V lost 2 bases and J lost 1, with 5 bases in between. This specimen was CD4+ T cells from peripheral blood mononuclear cells, taken in the second trimester of pregnancy. The J gene is TRBJ1-1, the V gene TRBV2; D uncertain. This clonotype was sampled from a female donor with multiple sclerosis, enrolled in a pregnancy study. The CDR3 DNA is TGTGCCAGCAGTGAACAGGAGAACACTGAAGCTTTCTTT. Protein: CASSEQENTEAFF.